This T cell receptor (beta chain) was captured by sequencing in a study of response to subunit inactivated influenza vaccine. TCRdb re-derived calls from the RT-PCR reads in MiXCR, one entry per CDR3 protein. The data show about half a million distinct CDR3 sequences, 7.6% seen once. The CDR3 is made up of 16 amino acids. V lost 0 bases to trimming and J lost 5 bases; unmatched junction nucleotides: 9. Germline assignment: CDR1 DFQATT and CDR2 SNEGSKA (reference sequence). Study-wide findings and caveats: Each seasonal flu vaccination may recruit only limited new T cells, authors suggested.

In its sample, this clonotype was seen a few times. Its antigen is undetermined. The TCR was taken from a man between 50 and 69 years old who received an inactivated influenza vaccine. The material was PBMCs from blood, obtained about 24 months after vaccination. V usage is TRBV20-1 and J usage is TRBJ2-2; 7 bases line up with TRBD2. As DNA, the CDR3 is TGCAGTGCTAGAGATCCCGGGAGGCATTGGACCGGGGAGCTGTTTTTT. Protein sequence: CSARDPGRHWTGELFF.